The 27 T cell receptor beta chains in this list originate from one sample, sequenced in a study of T cells after yellow fever vaccination. TCRdb processed the 5' RACE reads anew with MiXCR; each CDR3 protein has one entry. Of over 110,000 distinct CDR3 sequences in the sample, 7.7% were seen once. Sequences were derived from CD4+ T cells sorted from PBMCs, sampled 5 days after the yellow fever booster vaccination. Receptors were obtained from a man aged 25-45 years who received the YFV17D yellow fever vaccine.

The rearrangement joins TRBV12-3 or TRBV12-4 to TRBJ2-7; the D is unclear. The germline V and J ends were trimmed by 1 base and 2 bases, with 12 bases remaining between them. There are 15 residues in the CDR3. The CDR3, as DNA: TGTGCCAGCAGTTTAGGGGGTCCCACAGCCTACGAGCAGTACTTC. Its translation is CASSLGGPTAYEQYF.

This clonotype has a count of ten or more. The rearrangement uses TRBV28 and TRBJ1-5; no reliable D call. The CDR3 length is 12 residues. Germline CDR1 and CDR2: MDHEN and SYDVKM. Trimming left V 11 bases short and J 6 bases short, with 14 bases between. The CDR3 region has the DNA TGTGCCGGAGCTGGGGTTGGTCAGCCCCAGCATTTT. Amino acid sequence: CAGAGVGQPQHF.

This clonotype was seen many times. The chain employs TRBV20-1 and TRBJ2-5; D is perhaps TRBD2 (5 bases). The V end lost 3 bases, the J end lost 5 bases, and 10 bases lay between the germline ends. Looked up from germline, CDR1 is DFQATT and CDR2 is SNEGSKA (reference sequence). The CDR3 totals 12 residues. The CDR3 DNA sequence: TGCAGTGCTAGTTACGGGGAGGAGACCCAGTACTTC. Its translation: CSASYGEETQYF.

The V call is TRBV20-1, the J call TRBJ2-2, with 7 bases that match TRBD1. Germline CDR1 is DFQATT and CDR2 is SNEGSKA (reference sequence). This CDR3 is built from 16 residues. Losses at the gene ends were 3 bases for V and 4 bases for J; bases not matched to a gene: 11. The CDR3 DNA is TGCAGTGCTAGCCCGACAGGGACCAGCGGCACCGGGGAGCTGTTTTTT. Translated, it gives CSASPTGTSGTGELFF.

This clonotype was recorded many times. The rearrangement uses TRBV6-5 and TRBJ2-3; TRBD1 or TRBD2 may be the D gene (6 bases each). The V gene's germline CDR1 is MNHEY and CDR2 SVGAGI. Trimming took off 10 bases at V and 4 bases at J, with 15 bases between the two ends. This CDR3 comprises 13 residues. Written as DNA, the CDR3 is TGTGCCACCTCTCCGGGGGCGTCAGATACGCAGTATTTT. This codes for CATSPGASDTQYF.

The table lists this clonotype with many counts. The rearrangement links TRBV20-1 to TRBJ1-3; TRBD1 matches 9 bases. The CDR3 loop spans 14 amino acids. Trimming at V came to 2 bases and at J to 6 bases, leaving 5 bases not matched to a gene. Looked up from germline, CDR1 is DFQATT and CDR2 is SNEGSKA (reference sequence). Here the CDR3 reads CSARPRTGVNTIYF. CDR3 coding DNA: TGCAGTGCTAGACCCCGGACAGGGGTAAACACCATATATTTT.

This clonotype has ten or more counts. V and J are TRBV20-1 and TRBJ2-4; D is uncertain. The ends were cut back, 6 bases at V and 0 bases at J, with 15 bases in the middle. Germline CDR1 and CDR2: DFQATT and SNEGSKA (reference sequence). This CDR3 is built from 15 residues. CDR3 residues: CSAPSRGEAKNIQYF. The CDR3 region has the DNA TGCAGTGCCCCCTCCCGAGGAGAAGCCAAAAACATTCAGTACTTC.

To note about this clonotype: Possible read error: a much larger clone is one base away. The chain is built from TRBV4-3 and TRBJ2-3; no definite D call. V was trimmed by 11 bases and J by 5 bases, leaving 11 bases between them. This CDR3 has 11 residues. Germline V lookup: CDR1 LGHNA, CDR2 YSLEER. CDR3 nucleotide sequence: TGCGCCGGCCGCAACCGAGATACGCAGTATTTT. This sequence encodes CAGRNRDTQYF.

This clonotype has ten or more counts. J is TRBJ2-1 and V is TRBV7-9, with D perhaps assigned TRBD1 or TRBD2 (5 bases each). CDR1 SEHNR and CDR2 FQNEAQ come from the germline V gene (reference sequence). The V gene lost 2 bases and the J gene lost 6 bases, with 17 bases spanning the gap. This CDR3 spans 16 amino acids. The CDR3 nucleotides are TGTGCCAGCAGCTTATTCCCCCGGGGCAGCTTCAATGAGCAGTTCTTC. Translation gives CASSLFPRGSFNEQFF.

Ten or more counts support this clonotype. The V and J genes are TRBV2 and TRBJ2-5; perhaps TRBD2 as D (5 bases). The CDR3 has 12 residues. Germline V gene sequence: CDR1 SNHLY, CDR2 FYNNEI. The V end lost 6 bases, the J end lost 7 bases, and 12 bases lay between the germline ends. DNA of the CDR3: TGTGCCAGCAGCCTCCCCCGGGGGACCCAGTACTTC. Its protein is CASSLPRGTQYF.

This clonotype was detected ten times or more. This chain joins TRBV7-2 and TRBJ2-7; TRBD2 agrees at 9 bases. J lost 6 bases, V lost 3 bases, and 6 bases had no gene match. In germline, CDR1 is SGHTA, CDR2 FQGNSA. The CDR3 totals 14 residues. The CDR3 DNA reads TGTGCCAGCAGCTTTCAAGCGGGAGGTTCCGAGCAGTACTTC. It yields the protein CASSFQAGGSEQYF.

With respect to this clonotype: A clone one base away is much larger, so this may be a read error. V gene TRBV7-2 combines with J gene TRBJ2-5; 7 bases match TRBD1. The CDR3 is 15 amino acids. Losses at the gene ends were 8 bases for V and 5 bases for J; bases not matched to a gene: 14. Per the germline V gene, CDR1 is SGHTA and CDR2 is FQGNSA. CDR3 amino acids: CASGLGPNRGETQYF. The CDR3 DNA is TGTGCCAGCGGCCTAGGCCCGAACAGGGGTGAGACCCAGTACTTC.

The sample holds many counts of this clonotype. The V call is TRBV7-2, the J call TRBJ1-1, with D possibly matching TRBD1 (5 bases). This CDR3 is 13 amino acids long. Germline loops: CDR1 SGHTA, CDR2 FQGNSA. Trimming cost V 6 bases and J 1 base, with 9 bases left between them. Written as DNA, the CDR3 is TGTGCCAGCAGACAAACAGGGAACACTGAAGCTTTCTTT. Residues: CASRQTGNTEAFF. Complete variable domain (other parts from reference TRBV7-2 and TRBJ1-1): GAGVSQSPSNKVTEKGKDVELRCDPISGHTALYWYRQSLGQGLEFLIYFQGNSAPDKSGLPSDRFSAERTGGSVSTLTIQRTQQEDSAVYLCASRQTGNTEAFFGQGTRLTVV.

This clonotype was recorded at least ten times. The chain is built from TRBV5-1 and TRBJ2-1; D unclear. The ends were cut back, 0 bases at V and 0 bases at J, with 1 base in the middle. This CDR3 comprises 13 residues. From germline, CDR1 is SGHRS and CDR2 YFSETQ. Here the CDR3 DNA reads TGCGCCAGCAGCTTGGGCTCCTACAATGAGCAGTTCTTC. Amino acid sequence: CASSLGSYNEQFF.

Comments on this clonotype: With a much larger clone just one base away, this may be a read error. Because it lacks the conserved phenylalanine or tryptophan at the end, this CDR3 is likely a read error. The CDR3 coding sequence is TGTGCCAGCAGCTTAGCCGGGACAACTAAGGGCACTGAAGCTTTCCTT. Translation gives CASSLAGTTKGTEAFL. The V gene is TRBV7-2, the J gene TRBJ1-1, with TRBD1 as a possible D gene (6 bases). This CDR3 has 16 residues. Germline V gives CDR1 SGHTA, CDR2 FQGNSA. V was shortened by 0 bases and J by 4 bases, with 15 bases between the two germline ends.

This clonotype showed up many times. The chain uses TRBV10-3 and TRBJ2-2; the match to TRBD2 covers 12 bases. Germline V gene lookup returns CDR1 ENHRY and CDR2 SYGVKD. V shed 7 bases, J shed 3 bases, and the junction held 12 bases outside the gene matches. The CDR3 consists of 18 residues. The CDR3 loop reads CAIMGPLAGGPHTGELFF. The CDR3 bases are TGTGCCATCATGGGTCCCCTAGCGGGAGGGCCTCACACCGGGGAGCTGTTTTTT.

The V gene is TRBV7-9, the J gene TRBJ2-1, with TRBD2 matching 8 bases. The CDR3 contains 17 residues. In germline, CDR1 is SEHNR, CDR2 FQNEAQ (reference sequence). The trim removed 5 bases at V and 7 bases at J, leaving 16 bases unmatched. The CDR3 sequence is CASSPLRWAGGKNEQFF. DNA for the CDR3: TGTGCCAGCAGCCCCCTACGATGGGCGGGAGGCAAAAATGAGCAGTTCTTC.

This clonotype was seen ten or more times. V gene TRBV5-1 combines with J gene TRBJ1-1; possible D gene TRBD1, 5 bases. Germline V gene data show CDR1 as SGHRS and CDR2 as YFSETQ. The CDR3 covers 17 residues. Trimming cost V 4 bases and J 0 bases, with 19 bases left between them. In DNA form, the CDR3 reads TGCGCCAGCAGCCAACAACCGACAGTTTCGCTGAACACTGAAGCTTTCTTT. Amino acid sequence: CASSQQPTVSLNTEAFF.

This clonotype was detected ten times or more. This chain links TRBV5-4 with TRBJ2-3, with 7 bases aligning to TRBD1. J lost 1 base, V lost 0 bases, and 2 bases had no gene match. Germline CDR1 SGHNT, CDR2 YYREEE (reference sequence). The CDR3 consists of 15 residues. Here the CDR3 reads CASSLDRGGTDTQYF. The DNA for the CDR3 is TGTGCCAGCAGCTTGGACAGGGGCGGCACAGATACGCAGTATTTT.

In its sample, this clonotype was seen a few times. The chain recombines TRBV10-3 with TRBJ2-6; unclear D gene. V lost 2 bases and J lost 4, with 15 bases in between. The CDR3 totals 17 residues. Per the germline V gene, CDR1 is ENHRY and CDR2 is SYGVKD. The CDR3, as DNA: TGTGCCATCAGTGAGAGGGCGGCGCCGGCCGGGGCCAACGTCCTGACTTTC. The encoded protein is CAISERAAPAGANVLTF.

The sample holds many counts of this clonotype. This chain uses TRBV5-6 with TRBJ2-2; tentatively, D is TRBD2 (6 bases). Germline CDR1 and CDR2: SGHDT and YYEEEE. With 3 bases removed from V and 4 bases from J, the gap between germline ends came to 10 bases. The CDR3 covers 14 residues. The CDR3 loop is CASSSGTFTGELFF. For the CDR3, the DNA is TGTGCCAGCAGCTCCGGGACTTTCACCGGGGAGCTGTTTTTT.

Ten or more counts support this clonotype. The chain links TRBV12-3 or TRBV12-4 to TRBJ2-3; weak D call: TRBD1 (5 bases). The CDR3 sequence is 14 residues long. V was pared by 6 bases and J by 3 bases, with 13 bases between. Written as DNA, the CDR3 is TGTGCCAGCAGCAAGGGGTACGGGACAGATACGCAGTATTTT. Encoded protein: CASSKGYGTDTQYF.

This clonotype showed up many times. V is TRBV20-1 and J is TRBJ1-5; D ambiguous. This CDR3 spans 13 amino acids. Trimming took 1 base from V and 4 from J, leaving 8 bases between them. Germline CDR1 is DFQATT and CDR2 is SNEGSKA (reference sequence). DNA for the CDR3: TGCAGTGCTAGAGGAGGGCTGAATCAGCCCCAGCATTTT. Protein product: CSARGGLNQPQHF.

This clonotype was seen ten or more times. The CDR3: CASSQVPSSYEQYF. The DNA of the CDR3 is TGTGCCAGCAGCCAAGTGCCGAGCTCCTACGAGCAGTACTTC. The V gene is TRBV3-1, the J gene TRBJ2-7; no reliable D call. V was clipped by 1 base and J by 0 bases, with 7 bases between them. Germline V lookup: CDR1 LGHDT, CDR2 YNNKEL (reference sequence). CDR3 size: 14 residues.

The rearrangement uses TRBV7-6 and TRBJ2-1; 10 nucleotides match TRBD2. There are 18 residues in the CDR3. The V and J ends lost 3 bases and 5 bases, in that order; junction bases with no gene match: 13. The germline V gene has CDR1 SGHVS and CDR2 FNYEAQ. The CDR3 sequence: CASSFMHRTSGTHNEQFF. The CDR3 DNA reads TGTGCCAGCAGCTTTATGCATCGGACTAGCGGAACCCACAATGAGCAGTTCTTC.

Worth noting for this clonotype: Since a much larger clone is just one base distant, this may be a read error. The genes are TRBV6-2 or TRBV6-3 and TRBJ2-7; D perhaps matches TRBD1 (6 bases). Per germline, CDR1 MNHEY and CDR2 SVGEGT. The CDR3 is 14 residues long. This CDR3 reads CVSSEVRGSYEQYF. In nucleotides, the CDR3 is TGTGTCAGCAGCGAAGTCAGGGGCTCCTACGAGCAGTACTTC.

This clonotype came up once. The chain combines TRBV12-3 or TRBV12-4 with TRBJ2-1; TRBD1 might be the D (6 bases). The ends were cut back, 8 bases at V and 4 bases at J, with 27 bases in the middle. The CDR3 has 18 amino acids. CDR3 in DNA: TGTGCCAGCTGCCAATACAACCTACAGGGAGCCCCTTACAATGAGCAGTTCTTC. It encodes CASCQYNLQGAPYNEQFF.